Each of the 9 T cell receptor beta chains below was sequenced from the same sample in a study of shared clonotypes between healthy human individuals. Only in-frame clones appear in the TCRdb table, and some are missing; sequencing was by immunoSEQ multiplex PCR. The sample yields about 600,000 clones, around 95% seen once. Naive-designated CD8 cells lacked CD45RO, were positively enriched for CCR7, and omitted terminally differentiated effector memory CD45RA+ cells. Sequencing was carried out using naive CD8+ T cells sorted from blood. The receptors were gathered from a woman in her 30s in good health.

This clone was recorded only once. V usage is TRBV5-6 and J usage is TRBJ1-2, with D perhaps TRBD1 (6 bases). Germline V CDR1 and CDR2: SGHDT, YYEEEE. The length of the CDR3 is 15 residues. Trimming removed 0 bases from V and 0 bases from J, with 9 bases in between. The CDR3 DNA sequence: TGTGCCAGCAGCTTGGTGGCAGGGGCTAACTATGGCTACACCTTC. Encoded protein: CASSLVAGANYGYTF.

CDR3 DNA: TGTGCCAGCAATCAGGGGTTCGCTAATGAAAAACTGTTTTTT. As protein: CASNQGFANEKLFF. The gene calls are TRBV28 and TRBJ1-4; perhaps TRBD1 as D (6 bases). V was shortened by 7 bases and J by 3 bases, with 12 bases between the two germline ends. The CDR3 is 14 residues long. Germline V gene sequence: CDR1 MDHEN, CDR2 SYDVKM.

V and J are TRBV5-8 and TRBJ1-2; D gene uncertain. The CDR3 totals 13 residues. V was trimmed by 1 base and J by 7 bases, leaving 11 bases between them. The germline V gene encodes CDR1 SGHTS and CDR2 YDEGEE. The CDR3 protein is CASSLYADGGYTF. CDR3 nucleotides: TGTGCCAGCAGCTTGTACGCTGACGGTGGCTACACCTTC.

The V call is TRBV7-6, the J call TRBJ2-7; TRBD2 aligns across 11 bases. The CDR3 consists of 14 residues. The germline V gene encodes CDR1 SGHVS and CDR2 FNYEAQ. V shed 5 bases, J shed 6 bases, and the junction held 6 bases outside the gene matches. The CDR3: CASSNRLAGTEQYF. The CDR3 coding sequence is TGTGCCAGCAGCAATAGACTAGCGGGAACCGAGCAGTACTTC.

The J gene is TRBJ2-5, the V gene TRBV7-6; D not certain. The V and J ends lost 5 bases and 5 bases respectively, with 9 bases between them. Germline loops: CDR1 SGHVS, CDR2 FNYEAQ. The CDR3 consists of 12 residues. The CDR3 here is CASSLSGETQYF. DNA of the CDR3: TGTGCCAGCAGCCTCTCGGGTGAGACCCAGTACTTC.

The V gene is TRBV4-1, the J gene TRBJ2-7; possible D gene TRBD2, 5 bases. Germline V gene sequence: CDR1 MGHRA, CDR2 YSYEKL. The V gene lost 0 bases and the J gene lost 0 bases, with 15 bases spanning the gap. CDR3 size: 17 residues. The CDR3 loop is CASSQDTEGTASYEQYF. The CDR3 bases are TGCGCCAGCAGCCAAGATACAGAGGGCACAGCCTCCTACGAGCAGTACTTC.

The rearrangement uses TRBV30 and TRBJ2-7; the match to TRBD2 covers 8 bases. Germline CDR1 is GTSNPN and CDR2 is SVGIG (reference sequence). The CDR3 has 16 amino acids. The junction had 11 bases not matched to a gene; V was cut back by 4 bases and J by 0 bases. The CDR3, as DNA: TGTGCCTGGACCGGAATTAGCGGGGCACACTCCTACGAGCAGTACTTC. This encodes CAWTGISGAHSYEQYF.

This clone was seen a single time. V usage is TRBV29-1 and J usage is TRBJ2-5; no reliable D call. CDR1 is SQVTM and CDR2 is ANQGSEA in the germline V gene. The germline V and J ends were trimmed by 0 bases and 7 bases, with 6 bases remaining between them. The length of the CDR3 is 11 residues. In DNA form, the CDR3 reads TGCAGCGTTGAAGAGGCCCTGACCCAGTACTTC. The encoded protein is CSVEEALTQYF.

The CDR3 sequence: CASSQPGEKLFF. The CDR3 DNA reads as TGCGCCAGCAGCCAACCGGGGGAAAAACTGTTTTTT. The chain recombines TRBV4-1 with TRBJ1-4; D not certain. The CDR3 totals 12 residues. Germline CDR1 MGHRA, CDR2 YSYEKL. The ends were cut back, 2 bases at V and 8 bases at J, with 6 bases in the middle.